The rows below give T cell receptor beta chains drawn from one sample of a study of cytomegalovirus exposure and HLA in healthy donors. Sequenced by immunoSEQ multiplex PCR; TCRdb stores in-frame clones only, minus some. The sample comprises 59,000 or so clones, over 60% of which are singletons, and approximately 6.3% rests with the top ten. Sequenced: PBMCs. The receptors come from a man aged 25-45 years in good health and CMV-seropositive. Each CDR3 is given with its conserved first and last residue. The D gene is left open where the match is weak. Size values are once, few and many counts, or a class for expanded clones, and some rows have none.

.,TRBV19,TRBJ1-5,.,CASSSSRGYQPQHF,TGTGCCAGTAGTTCGTCCAGGGGTTACCAGCCCCAGCATTTT
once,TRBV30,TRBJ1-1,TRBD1,CAWQGGSLTLCEAFF,TGTGCCTGGCAGGGGGGATCGCTCACGCTTTGTGAAGCTTTCTTT
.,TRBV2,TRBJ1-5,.,CASSPGQSNSNQPQHF,TGTGCCAGCAGTCCCGGACAGTCTAATAGCAATCAGCCCCAGCATTTT
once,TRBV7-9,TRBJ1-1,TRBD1,CASSLGDRGRNTEAFF,TGTGCCAGCAGCTTGGGGGACAGGGGTCGGAACACTGAAGCTTTCTTT
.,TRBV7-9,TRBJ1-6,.,CASSEDRLDNSPLHF,TGTGCCAGCAGCGAAGACAGGTTGGATAATTCACCCCTCCACTTT
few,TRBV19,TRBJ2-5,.,CASSMGHSETQYF,TGTGCCAGTAGTATGGGACACTCAGAGACCCAGTACTTC
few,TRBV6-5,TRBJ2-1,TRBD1,CASSYGQGAYNEQFF,TGTGCCAGCAGTTACGGACAGGGGGCGTACAATGAGCAGTTCTTC
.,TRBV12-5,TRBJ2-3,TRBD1,CASGLGQGKDTQYF,TGTGCTAGTGGTTTAGGACAGGGTAAAGATACGCAGTATTTT
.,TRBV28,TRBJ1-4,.,CASSSWAGNGRREKLFF,TGTGCCAGCAGTTCCTGGGCGGGGAACGGCCGAAGGGAAAAACTGTTTTTT
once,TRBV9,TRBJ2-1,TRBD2,CASSVEIAGYNEQFF,TGTGCCAGCAGCGTGGAAATAGCGGGATACAATGAGCAGTTCTTC
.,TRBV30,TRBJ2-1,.,CAWRRGVYNRVVVNEQFF,TGTGCCTGGAGGAGGGGTGTTTATAACAGGGTTGTTGTCAATGAGCAGTTCTTC
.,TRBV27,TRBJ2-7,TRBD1,CASSLLGTGTGPEQYF,TGTGCCAGCAGTTTACTAGGAACCGGGACAGGGCCCGAGCAGTACTTC
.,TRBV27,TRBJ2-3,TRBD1,CASRRDRLADTQYF,TGTGCCAGCAGACGGGACAGGTTAGCAGATACGCAGTATTTT
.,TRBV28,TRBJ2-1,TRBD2,CASSTPLLAGFEQFF,TGTGCCAGCAGTACCCCCCTCCTAGCGGGGTTTGAGCAGTTCTTC
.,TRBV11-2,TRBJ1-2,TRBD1,CASSYTTGQGYGYTF,TGTGCCAGCAGCTATACGACAGGGCAGGGTTATGGCTACACCTTC
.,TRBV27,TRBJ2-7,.,CASSRGEPAFGEQYF,TGTGCCAGCAGTCGCGGGGAGCCCGCATTCGGCGAGCAGTACTTC
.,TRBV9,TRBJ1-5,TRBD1,CASSVEGAQPQHF,TGTGCCAGCAGCGTAGAGGGGGCTCAGCCCCAGCATTTT
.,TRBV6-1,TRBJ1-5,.,CASSEARGRINQPQHF,TGTGCCAGCAGTGAAGCCAGGGGCAGAATCAATCAGCCCCAGCATTTT
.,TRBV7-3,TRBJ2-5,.,CASSSDSQETQYF,TGTGCCAGCAGCTCTGACAGCCAAGAGACCCAGTACTTC